These 28 T cell receptor beta chains came from one sample sequenced in a study of identical twins' blood T cells. TCRdb processed the 5' RACE reads anew with MiXCR; each CDR3 protein has one entry. There are 350,000 to 400,000 distinct CDR3 sequences in the sample; 28% occur only once, and more than 5.5% lies in the top ten. Sequenced sample: PBMCs. All receptors derive from a woman aged 18-49 years in good health.

The genes are TRBV5-1 and TRBJ2-7; no firm D call. The CDR3 consists of 14 residues. The germline V gene has CDR1 SGHRS and CDR2 YFSETQ. The germline V and J ends were trimmed by 1 base and 1 base, with 9 bases remaining between them. The chain's CDR3 is CASSLYTSSYEQYF. DNA for the CDR3: TGCGCCAGCAGCTTGTATACTTCGTCCTACGAGCAGTACTTC.

This clonotype has only a few counts. This rearrangement joins TRBV20-1 to TRBJ2-7; 10 bases agree with TRBD1. Looked up from germline, CDR1 is DFQATT and CDR2 is SNEGSKA (reference sequence). V gave up 6 bases and J gave up 1 base; unmatched junction bases: 3. This CDR3 contains 13 residues. The CDR3 sequence is CSAWTGGSYEQYF. The CDR3 nucleotides read TGCAGTGCCTGGACAGGGGGTTCCTACGAGCAGTACTTC.

The chain's CDR3 is CASSRAGGATEAFF. For the CDR3, the DNA is TGCGCCAGCAGCCGGGCAGGTGGGGCCACTGAAGCTTTCTTT. J is TRBJ1-1 and V is TRBV4-3; TRBD1 is a possible D gene (5 bases). The CDR3 extends over 14 amino acids. V dropped 4 bases and J dropped 4 bases, with 13 bases sitting between them. CDR1 LGHNA and CDR2 YSLEER come from the germline V gene.

The V and J genes are TRBV7-4 and TRBJ2-5, with D possibly being TRBD2 (5 bases). The CDR3 spans 15 residues. Between the trimmed V and J ends, which lost 1 base and 2 bases, there was a span of 11 bases. The germline CDR1 and CDR2 sequences are SGHVT and SQSDAQ. In DNA, the CDR3 is TGTGCCAGCAGCTTAGTCGCGGGCCCTCAAGAGACCCAGTACTTC. It codes for CASSLVAGPQETQYF.

The J gene is TRBJ2-1, the V gene TRBV5-1; D is undetermined. V was pared by 0 bases and J by 6 bases, with 10 bases between. The V gene's germline CDR1 is SGHRS and CDR2 YFSETQ. The CDR3 extends over 14 amino acids. The DNA for the CDR3 is TGCGCCAGCAGCTTGGTCGCGAAGAGCAATGAGCAGTTCTTC. This codes for CASSLVAKSNEQFF.

This clonotype has a handful of counts. The V gene is TRBV20-1, the J gene TRBJ1-1; unclear D gene. The CDR3 has 14 residues. V lost 3 bases to trimming and J lost 0 bases, with 11 bases between them. Germline values: CDR1 DFQATT, CDR2 SNEGSKA (reference sequence). CDR3 loop: CSARPTYMNTEAFF. CDR3 DNA: TGCAGTGCTAGGCCGACCTATATGAACACTGAAGCTTTCTTT.

CDR3: CSVGLGTEAFF. The CDR3 DNA follows: TGCAGCGTTGGATTGGGGACTGAAGCTTTCTTT. The chain joins TRBV29-1 to TRBJ1-1; the D is unclear. Trimming took 4 bases from V and 5 from J, leaving 8 bases between them. In germline, CDR1 is SQVTM, CDR2 ANQGSEA. The CDR3 is 11 amino acids.

The chain employs TRBV12-3 or TRBV12-4 and TRBJ1-2; D call uncertain. The CDR3 contains 11 residues. V was cut by 2 bases and J by 8 bases, with 6 bases left in between. The CDR3 coding sequence is TGTGCCAGCAGTTTACGGTTCGGCTACACCTTC. Protein: CASSLRFGYTF.

Only a few counts were recorded for this clonotype. The chain uses TRBV20-1 and TRBJ2-3; tentative D call: TRBD2 (5 bases). Per the germline V gene, CDR1 is DFQATT and CDR2 is SNEGSKA (reference sequence). The CDR3 length is 13 residues. V was clipped by 0 bases and J by 7 bases, with 11 bases between them. The chain's CDR3 is CSAREGGGYTQYF. The CDR3 nucleotides read TGCAGTGCTAGAGAAGGTGGCGGGTATACGCAGTATTTT.

The gene calls are TRBV20-1 and TRBJ2-3, with unresolved D. The germline V gene encodes CDR1 DFQATT and CDR2 SNEGSKA (reference sequence). The CDR3 length is 10 residues. V was clipped by 4 bases and J by 2 bases, with 1 base between them. The CDR3: CSAITDTQYF. The DNA of the CDR3 is TGCAGTGCTATCACAGATACGCAGTATTTT.

This clonotype was counted ten times or more. The DNA of the CDR3 is TGCAGCGTTGACGCGGGGTTGAATGAGCAGTTCTTC. It codes for CSVDAGLNEQFF. V is TRBV29-1 and J is TRBJ2-1; D may be TRBD2 (6 bases). Trimming took off 3 bases at V and 7 bases at J, with 10 bases between the two ends. The CDR3 extends over 12 amino acids. Germline CDR1 and CDR2: SQVTM and ANQGSEA.

This clonotype was seen a handful of times. The chain couples TRBV6-1 to TRBJ1-2; 7 bases map to TRBD1. Germline V gene data show CDR1 as MNHNS and CDR2 as SASEGT. V was pared by 6 bases and J by 6 bases, with 7 bases of the junction left unmatched. This CDR3 comprises 13 residues. The CDR3 coding sequence is TGTGCCAGCAGCGGACAGGAATCTAATGGCTACACCTTC. Its protein product is CASSGQESNGYTF.

This clonotype showed up just a few times. CDR3 protein: CSVEDFGGLYF. In nucleotides, the CDR3 is TGCAGCGTTGAAGACTTCGGGGGGCTTTACTTC. This sequence joins TRBV29-1 and TRBJ2-5; tentative D call: TRBD2 (7 bases). The ends were cut back, 0 bases at V and 14 bases at J, with 13 bases in the middle. Per the germline V gene, CDR1 is SQVTM and CDR2 is ANQGSEA. This CDR3 comprises 11 residues.

V and J are TRBV12-3 or TRBV12-4 and TRBJ1-3, with no clear D. The V end lost 3 bases, the J end lost 3 bases, and 9 bases lay between the germline ends. The length of the CDR3 is 14 residues. CDR3 nucleotide sequence: TGTGCCAGCAGTTTGGCCCCCAGTGGAAACACCATATATTTT. Protein: CASSLAPSGNTIYF.

V usage is TRBV20-1 and J usage is TRBJ1-1; no firm D call. This CDR3 spans 12 amino acids. V lost 0 bases and J lost 5, with 7 bases in between. The germline CDR1 and CDR2 sequences are DFQATT and SNEGSKA (reference sequence). The CDR3 bases are TGCAGTGCTAGAGACGGGAGGACTGAAGCTTTCTTT. It encodes CSARDGRTEAFF.

In regard to this clonotype: Given a much more abundant clone one base away, this may be a read error. The V gene is TRBV5-5, the J gene TRBJ1-2; the D gene is possibly TRBD1 (5 bases). The CDR3 has 13 amino acids. CDR1 is SGHKS and CDR2 is YYEKEE in the germline V gene (reference sequence). The V and J ends lost 2 bases and 4 bases respectively, with 9 bases between them. The CDR3 spells CASSFGGIYGYTF. Written as DNA, the CDR3 is TGTGCCAGCAGCTTCGGGGGTATCTATGGCTACACCTTC.

About this clonotype: A junction end diverges from the germline sequence, so it may reflect a read error. V is TRBV3-1 and J is TRBJ2-3; 9 bases match TRBD2. Germline CDR1 reads LGHDT; CDR2 reads YNNKEL (reference sequence). The CDR3 has 17 residues. The CDR3 reads CASSSLAGAHNEDMQYF. The DNA for the CDR3 is TGTGCCAGCAGCTCTTTAGCGGGAGCTCATAATGAGGATATGCAGTATTTT.

The rearrangement joins TRBV5-1 to TRBJ1-4; no reliable D call. The CDR3 runs to 13 residues. V lost 4 bases to trimming and J lost 10 bases, with 14 bases between them. Germline loops: CDR1 SGHRS, CDR2 YFSETQ. The CDR3 loop reads CASSGLTSGKLFF. The CDR3 DNA sequence: TGCGCCAGCAGCGGACTAACTTCGGGAAAACTGTTTTTT.

The chain has TRBV20-1 and TRBJ2-1; D possibly matches TRBD1 or TRBD2 (5 bases each). The CDR3 is 15 residues long. Trimming pared 1 base from V and 0 bases from J, leaving 10 bases between. Germline V CDR1 and CDR2: DFQATT, SNEGSKA (reference sequence). The CDR3 region has the DNA TGCAGTGCTAGAGGGGGACGAATCTCCTACAATGAGCAGTTCTTC. Its protein is CSARGGRISYNEQFF.

This clonotype appeared a few times. The genes are TRBV20-1 and TRBJ1-5, with a possible D match to TRBD1 (5 bases). CDR3 length equals 13 residues. The germline V and J ends were trimmed by 6 bases and 2 bases, with 11 bases remaining between them. CDR1 and CDR2 from the germline V gene are DFQATT and SNEGSKA (reference sequence). CDR3 nucleotides: TGCAGTGCCCCCAGAGGGGGCAATCAGCCCCAGCATTTT. Translation gives CSAPRGGNQPQHF.

The gene calls are TRBV29-1 and TRBJ2-3; 8 positions agree with TRBD1. This CDR3 has 14 residues. CDR1 and CDR2 (germline): SQVTM, ANQGSEA. V lost 4 bases to trimming and J lost 3 bases; unmatched junction nucleotides: 6. The CDR3 is CSVGKGQGTDTQYF. CDR3 in DNA: TGCAGCGTTGGGAAAGGACAGGGAACAGATACGCAGTATTTT.

This clonotype was seen only a few times. One end of the junction varies from germline; a read error may be responsible. The V gene is TRBV7-2, the J gene TRBJ2-7; D remains ambiguous. The length of the CDR3 is 15 residues. The germline V gene has CDR1 SGHTA and CDR2 FQGNSA. CDR3 loop: CPSSFISGPAYEQYF. In nucleotides, the CDR3 is TGTCCCAGCAGCTTCATTTCTGGGCCCGCCTACGAGCAGTACTTC. Combining the CDR3 with reference TRBV7-2 and TRBJ2-7 gives the whole variable domain GAGVSQSPSNKVTEKGKDVELRCDPISGHTALYWYRQSLGQGLEFLIYFQGNSAPDKSGLPSDRFSAERTGGSVSTLTIQRTQQEDSAVYLCPSSFISGPAYEQYFGPGTRLTVT.

This clonotype has only a few counts. This chain connects TRBV18 to TRBJ1-2, with a tentative D call TRBD1 (5 bases). This CDR3 has 15 residues. V lost 0 bases, J lost 4 bases, and 12 bases lay in between. Germline V gives CDR1 KGHSH, CDR2 LQKENI. The CDR3 sequence: CASSPPGQGTYGYTF. In nucleotides, the CDR3 is TGTGCCAGCTCACCACCGGGGCAGGGCACCTATGGCTACACCTTC.

This clonotype was seen many times. The gene calls are TRBV6-2 or TRBV6-3 and TRBJ2-3; D may be TRBD2 (6 bases). Trimming pared 2 bases from V and 2 bases from J, leaving 8 bases between. The germline V gene has CDR1 MNHEY and CDR2 SVGEGT. The CDR3 length is 14 residues. The CDR3 here is CASSYRGITDTQYF. The CDR3 nucleotides read TGTGCCAGCAGTTACCGGGGGATCACAGATACGCAGTATTTT.

With respect to this clonotype: This may be a read error, as it is one base from a much larger clone. The CDR3 protein is CASSLDPRSYEQYF. CDR3 nucleotide sequence: TGTGCCAGCAGCTTAGATCCTCGGAGCTACGAGCAGTACTTC. V usage is TRBV7-2 and J usage is TRBJ2-7; D not resolved. The CDR3 loop spans 14 amino acids. Germline V gene data show CDR1 as SGHTA and CDR2 as FQGNSA. V dropped 1 base and J dropped 3 bases, with 10 bases sitting between them.

The chain links TRBV3-1 to TRBJ1-1; D remains unclear. This CDR3 is 14 amino acids long. The germline V gene has CDR1 LGHDT and CDR2 YNNKEL (reference sequence). V was shortened by 4 bases and J by 4 bases, with 13 bases between the two germline ends. This CDR3 reads CASSPPVVGTEAFF. The CDR3 bases are TGTGCCAGCAGCCCCCCTGTAGTGGGCACTGAAGCTTTCTTT. The full variable domain, completed using reference TRBV3-1 and TRBJ1-1, is DTAVSQTPKYLVTQMGNDKSIKCEQNLGHDTMYWYKQDSKKFLKIMFSYNNKELIINETVPNRFSPKSPDKAHLNLHINSLELGDSAVYFCASSPPVVGTEAFFGQGTRLTVV.

This chain connects TRBV29-1 to TRBJ2-2; TRBD1 agrees at 8 bases. The CDR3 length is 14 residues. Per germline, CDR1 SQVTM and CDR2 ANQGSEA. Losses at the gene ends were 3 bases for V and 5 bases for J; bases not matched to a gene: 5. CDR3 protein: CSVEWTGRTGELFF. The CDR3 DNA reads as TGCAGCGTTGAGTGGACAGGGCGAACCGGGGAGCTGTTTTTT.

This clonotype was counted at least ten times. The V call is TRBV10-3, the J call TRBJ2-2; D remains unclear. V gave up 4 bases and J gave up 0 bases, with 6 bases separating them. Germline assignment: CDR1 ENHRY and CDR2 SYGVKD. The CDR3 has 14 amino acids. CDR3 coding DNA: TGTGCCATCAGTGGGACGGCGAACACCGGGGAGCTGTTTTTT. Protein product: CAISGTANTGELFF.